The 26 T cell receptor beta chains presented below share a single source sample, sequenced in a study of OX40 agonist ivuxolimab in advanced cancers. Sequenced by immunoSEQ multiplex PCR; TCRdb stores in-frame clones only, minus some. The sample holds tens of thousands of clones; 70% to 90% are singletons and the top ten take roughly 2%. Sample: CD4+ or CD8+ T cells sorted from blood, taken in a trial of the OX40 agonist ivuxolimab. Receptors were obtained from an adult with an advanced solid tumor such as melanoma, head and neck, liver or kidney cancer.

This clone was observed a single time. The J gene is TRBJ2-1, the V gene TRBV18; 7 nucleotides match TRBD1. The CDR3 extends over 13 amino acids. Germline assignment: CDR1 KGHSH and CDR2 LQKENI. V shed 3 bases, J shed 12 bases, and the junction held 8 bases outside the gene matches. The CDR3: CASSPGTDGWQFF. The CDR3 DNA reads TGTGCCAGCTCACCGGGGACAGACGGGTGGCAGTTCTTC.

This chain joins TRBV28 and TRBJ1-4, with D perhaps matching TRBD1 (5 bases). Germline V gene lookup returns CDR1 MDHEN and CDR2 SYDVKM. This CDR3 is 15 amino acids long. Trimming took 3 bases from V and 4 from J, leaving 12 bases between them. The CDR3 coding sequence is TGTGCCAGCAGTTTGGCGGGGCCTATTAATGAAAAACTGTTTTTT. Residues: CASSLAGPINEKLFF. Full variable domain (rest looked up from reference TRBV28 and TRBJ1-4): DVKVTQSSRYLVKRTGEKVFLECVQDMDHENMFWYRQDPGLGLRLIYFSYDVKMKEKGDIPEGYSVSREKKERFSLILESASTNQTSMYLCASSLAGPINEKLFFGSGTQLSVL.

In this sample, this clone turned up once. J is TRBJ1-4 and V is TRBV28; no clear D. The ends were cut back, 6 bases at V and 3 bases at J, with 11 bases in the middle. The CDR3 is 14 residues long. Germline V gives CDR1 MDHEN, CDR2 SYDVKM. CDR3 in DNA: TGTGCCAGCAGCCCTAGGGTGGCTAATGAAAAACTGTTTTTT. Its translation: CASSPRVANEKLFF.

V and J are TRBV5-1 and TRBJ2-3; D is perhaps TRBD2 (5 bases). V dropped 4 bases and J dropped 0 bases, with 12 bases sitting between them. The germline gives CDR1 SGHRS, CDR2 YFSETQ. This CDR3 is 15 amino acids long. For the CDR3, the DNA is TGCGCCAGCAGCCTACTAGATTCTAGCACAGATACGCAGTATTTT. Its protein product is CASSLLDSSTDTQYF.

This clone was observed a handful of times. The same CDR3 can be traced to other DNA sequences in this sample. The J gene is TRBJ2-6, the V gene TRBV5-1, with 10 bases fitting TRBD1. The CDR3 is made up of 16 amino acids. Germline V lookup: CDR1 SGHRS, CDR2 YFSETQ. V dropped 4 bases and J dropped 2; count of bases not matched to a gene: 3. The CDR3 DNA is TGCGCCAGCAGCCTCGGACAGGGGGCTGGGGCCAACGTCCTGACTTTC. Protein sequence: CASSLGQGAGANVLTF.

V gene TRBV15 combines with J gene TRBJ1-5; perhaps TRBD1 as D (6 bases). V lost 0 bases and J 7 bases, leaving 19 bases between the germline ends. Germline V gene data show CDR1 as LNHNV and CDR2 as YYDKDF (reference sequence). The CDR3 loop spans 17 amino acids. CDR3 sequence: CATSRDSRGGGEQPQHF. For the CDR3, the DNA is TGTGCCACCAGCAGAGATTCACGAGGGGGGGGCGAACAGCCCCAGCATTTT.

This clone was observed a few times. This chain uses TRBV10-1 with TRBJ2-5; D is uncertain. Trimming pared 3 bases from V and 2 bases from J, leaving 10 bases between. The CDR3 covers 14 residues. Germline V gene sequence: CDR1 WNHNN, CDR2 SYGVQD (reference sequence). The CDR3 reads CASSDTGPQETQYF. CDR3 sequence (DNA): TGCGCCAGCAGTGATACCGGACCACAAGAGACCCAGTACTTC.

The V and J genes are TRBV7-3 and TRBJ2-1, with a weak D call TRBD1 (6 bases). V lost 5 bases and J 8 bases, leaving 16 bases between the germline ends. CDR3 length equals 14 residues. CDR1 is SGHTA and CDR2 is FQGTGA in the germline V gene. The CDR3 coding sequence is TGTGCCAGCAGCCGCGGAACAGGGTCTGATGAGCAGTTCTTC. Protein: CASSRGTGSDEQFF. The full variable domain, completed using reference TRBV7-3 and TRBJ2-1, is GAGVSQTPSNKVTEKGKYVELRCDPISGHTALYWYRQSLGQGPEFLIYFQGTGAADDSGLPNDRFFAVRPEGSVSTLKIQRTERGDSAVYLCASSRGTGSDEQFFGPGTRLTVL.

The CDR3 bases are TGTGCCAGCAGTTACTCGGGACACCTGAACACTGAAGCTTTCTTT. Protein product: CASSYSGHLNTEAFF. This chain links TRBV6-5 with TRBJ1-1; a possible D gene is TRBD1 (6 bases). The V gene lost 0 bases and the J gene lost 0 bases, with 8 bases spanning the gap. Looked up from germline, CDR1 is MNHEY and CDR2 is SVGAGI. The CDR3 has 15 amino acids.

This sequence joins TRBV2 and TRBJ2-3; D is perhaps TRBD2 (5 bases). V lost 7 bases and J lost 2, with 7 bases in between. Germline-derived CDR1 and CDR2 are SNHLY and FYNNEI. This CDR3 has 12 amino acids. CDR3 in DNA: TGTGCCAGCAAGAGGGACACAGATACGCAGTATTTT. This sequence encodes CASKRDTDTQYF.

A few counts support this clone. The genes are TRBV5-6 and TRBJ1-2; TRBD1 matches 9 bases. After removal of 2 bases from V and 3 bases from J, the junction contained 11 bases not matched to a gene. The V gene's germline CDR1 is SGHDT and CDR2 YYEEEE. CDR3 length: 17 amino acids. The CDR3 bases are TGTGCCAGCAGCTTTGGCCTACAGGGGGCGCGGGACTATGGCTACACCTTC. As protein: CASSFGLQGARDYGYTF.

The rearrangement links TRBV5-6 to TRBJ2-5; 12 bases fit TRBD2. This CDR3 is 18 amino acids long. From germline, CDR1 is SGHDT and CDR2 YYEEEE. The V and J ends lost 2 bases and 2 bases, in that order; junction bases with no gene match: 10. Here the CDR3 reads CASSLNWLAGGIQETQYF. The CDR3 nucleotides read TGTGCCAGCAGCTTAAATTGGCTAGCGGGAGGGATTCAAGAGACCCAGTACTTC.

CDR3 nucleotides: TGTGCCAGCATGTTAAATGTACCGGGACTAGGGGAGACCCAGTACTTC. It translates to CASMLNVPGLGETQYF. The chain recombines TRBV5-4 with TRBJ2-5, with 8 nucleotides matching TRBD2. CDR3 length: 16 amino acids. Trimming took 6 bases from V and 5 from J; bases not matched to a gene: 15. Germline lookup yields CDR1 SGHNT and CDR2 YYREEE (reference sequence).

The V gene is TRBV7-3, the J gene TRBJ1-4, with D perhaps matching TRBD1 (5 bases). CDR1 SGHTA and CDR2 FQGTGA come from the germline V gene. Trimming removed 7 bases from V and 5 bases from J, with 14 bases in between. The CDR3 covers 14 residues. The CDR3 nucleotides read TGTGCCAGCACCCGAGGGACTGAGAATGAAAAACTGTTTTTT. Protein: CASTRGTENEKLFF.

The gene calls are TRBV5-6 and TRBJ1-4, with D possibly TRBD1 on 6 matching bases. The V gene's germline CDR1 is SGHDT and CDR2 YYEEEE. The germline V and J ends were trimmed by 3 bases and 2 bases, with 8 bases remaining between them. The CDR3 is 14 residues long. The chain's CDR3 is CASSWGATNEKLFF. Written as DNA, the CDR3 is TGTGCCAGCAGCTGGGGGGCTACTAATGAAAAACTGTTTTTT.

The CDR3 spells CASSSGTGINSYEQYF. The CDR3 coding sequence is TGTGCCAGCAGCTCCGGGACAGGTATTAACTCCTACGAGCAGTACTTC. This chain joins TRBV5-4 and TRBJ2-7; 8 bases fit TRBD1. CDR1 is SGHNT and CDR2 is YYREEE in the germline V gene (reference sequence). The CDR3 loop spans 16 amino acids. J lost 0 bases, V lost 3 bases, and 8 bases had no gene match.

The chain has TRBV10-1 and TRBJ1-2; a possible D gene is TRBD1 (5 bases). The CDR3 length is 13 residues. V lost 6 bases and J lost 3, with 11 bases in between. Germline V gene data show CDR1 as WNHNN and CDR2 as SYGVQD (reference sequence). In DNA form, the CDR3 reads TGCGCCAGCAGGCACGGGACGGACTATGGCTACACCTTC. Translation gives CASRHGTDYGYTF.

The chain combines TRBV4-2 with TRBJ1-2; 7 positions match TRBD1. Looked up from germline, CDR1 is LGHNA and CDR2 is YNFKEQ. J lost 6 bases, V lost 2 bases, and 3 bases had no gene match. This CDR3 comprises 13 residues. The CDR3 sequence is CASSQKDRNGYTF. The CDR3 nucleotides read TGTGCCAGCAGCCAAAAGGACAGGAATGGCTACACCTTC.

There are a few counts of this clone. The chain uses TRBV11-2 and TRBJ2-7; D remains unclear. The germline V gene has CDR1 SGHAT and CDR2 FQNNGV. With 1 base removed from V and 2 bases from J, the gap between germline ends came to 9 bases. This CDR3 is 14 amino acids long. As DNA, the CDR3 is TGTGCCAGCAGCTTAGTAGGCCTCACCTACGAGCAGTACTTC. Protein product: CASSLVGLTYEQYF.

The chain recombines TRBV9 with TRBJ1-2; D is possibly TRBD1 (6 bases). The ends were cut back, 0 bases at V and 8 bases at J, with 11 bases in the middle. Looked up from germline, CDR1 is SGDLS and CDR2 is YYNGEE. The length of the CDR3 is 13 residues. The CDR3 here is CASSVGGHGGYTF. The CDR3, as DNA: TGTGCCAGCAGCGTAGGGGGACACGGAGGCTACACCTTC.

The genes are TRBV15 and TRBJ2-3; D is unclear. Germline V gene lookup returns CDR1 LNHNV and CDR2 YYDKDF (reference sequence). V shed 3 bases and J shed 2 bases, with 9 bases lying between them. This CDR3 has 14 amino acids. The CDR3, as DNA: TGTGCCACCAGCAGGGGGTACGACACAGATACGCAGTATTTT. Residues: CATSRGYDTDTQYF.

The chain joins TRBV7-8 to TRBJ2-1; 12 nucleotides align to TRBD2. The V gene's germline CDR1 is SGHVS and CDR2 FQNEAQ. The ends lost 1 base at V and 11 bases at J; junction bases unmatched: 12. CDR3 length: 17 residues. CDR3 in DNA: TGTGCCAGCAGCTTAGTAATTAGGAGGACTAGCGGGACCAAGCAGTTCTTC. It translates to CASSLVIRRTSGTKQFF. Full variable domain (remainder filled in from reference TRBV7-8 and TRBJ2-1): GAGVSQSPRYKVAKRGQDVALRCDPISGHVSLFWYQQALGQGPEFLTYFQNEAQLDKSGLPSDRFFAERPEGSVSTLKIQRTQQEDSAVYLCASSLVIRRTSGTKQFFGPGTRLTVL.

This chain links TRBV5-6 with TRBJ2-7; 15 bases align to TRBD2. Per the germline V gene, CDR1 is SGHDT and CDR2 is YYEEEE. With V trimmed by 1 base and J by 4 bases, 3 bases remained unmatched. The length of the CDR3 is 16 residues. CDR3 coding DNA: TGTGCCAGCAGCTTGTACGGGACTAGCGGGAGGTACGAGCAGTACTTC. It encodes CASSLYGTSGRYEQYF.

This rearrangement joins TRBV28 to TRBJ2-3; D uncertain. V lost 6 bases and J lost 2, with 18 bases in between. Germline assignment: CDR1 MDHEN and CDR2 SYDVKM. The CDR3 loop spans 16 amino acids. In nucleotides, the CDR3 is TGTGCCAGCAGGTCAAGGTCCCAACCTACCACAGATACGCAGTATTTT. As protein: CASRSRSQPTTDTQYF.

The chain has TRBV7-3 and TRBJ1-1, with 11 bases that match TRBD1. Per the germline V gene, CDR1 is SGHTA and CDR2 is FQGTGA. This CDR3 contains 16 residues. J lost 4 bases, V lost 1 base, and 5 bases had no gene match. The CDR3 nucleotides read TGTGCCAGCAGCTTAAAGGGACAGGGGGGTGGCACTGAAGCTTTCTTT. The encoded protein is CASSLKGQGGGTEAFF.

V and J are TRBV5-1 and TRBJ2-1; 9 bases agree with TRBD2. The germline gives CDR1 SGHRS, CDR2 YFSETQ. Trimming at V came to 2 bases and at J to 2 bases, leaving 2 bases not matched to a gene. The CDR3 runs 15 residues. CDR3 residues: CASSFSGSPYNEQFF. CDR3 nucleotide sequence: TGCGCCAGCAGCTTTAGCGGGAGCCCCTACAATGAGCAGTTCTTC. Looking up the rest from reference TRBV5-1 and TRBJ2-1 gives the full variable domain: KAGVTQTPRYLIKTRGQQVTLSCSPISGHRSVSWYQQTPGQGLQFLFEYFSETQRNKGNFPGRFSGRQFSNSRSEMNVSTLELGDSALYLCASSFSGSPYNEQFFGPGTRLTVL.